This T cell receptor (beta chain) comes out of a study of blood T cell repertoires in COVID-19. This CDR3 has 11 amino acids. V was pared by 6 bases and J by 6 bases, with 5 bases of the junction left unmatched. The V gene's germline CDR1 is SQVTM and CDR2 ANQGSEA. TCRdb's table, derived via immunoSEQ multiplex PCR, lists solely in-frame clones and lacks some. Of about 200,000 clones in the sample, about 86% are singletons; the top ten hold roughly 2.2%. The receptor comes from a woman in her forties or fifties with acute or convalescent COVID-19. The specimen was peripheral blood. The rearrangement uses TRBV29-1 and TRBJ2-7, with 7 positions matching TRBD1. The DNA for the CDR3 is TGCAGCGTGAACCAGGGGGTCGAGCAGTACTTC. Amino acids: CSVNQGVEQYF.